Described below is a single TCR beta chain sequence and its context. Its antigen is not identified. The data stem from a study of radiotherapy plus CTLA-4 blockade in lung cancer. Study-wide results and limits: Alongside interferon-beta, early blood T cell clone dynamics were reportedly the best predictor of response.

Focal radiation plus CTLA-4 blockade with ipilimumab was given to patients with chemo-refractory metastatic non-small-cell lung cancer. Here immunoSEQ multiplex PCR was the method, and the copy in TCRdb shows in-frame clones only, minus some. The sample records about 88,000 clones, 60% to 80% being singletons. Per the germline V gene, CDR1 is SEHNR and CDR2 is FQNEAQ (reference sequence). CDR3 length: 13 amino acids. Trimming took off 7 bases at V and 4 bases at J, with 13 bases between the two ends. This sequence joins TRBV7-9 and TRBJ1-2, with D perhaps matching TRBD1 (5 bases). This TCR came from a human donor with non-small cell lung cancer that progressed on radiotherapy plus ipilimumab. This specimen was peripheral blood, taken from a patient treated with radiotherapy plus ipilimumab. The CDR3 DNA is TGTGCCAGCACTCCGACGGGGGGCTATGGCTACACCTTC. Translating it yields CASTPTGGYGYTF. Looking up the rest from reference TRBV7-9 and TRBJ1-2 gives the full variable domain: DTGVSQNPRHKITKRGQNVTFRCDPISEHNRLYWYRQTLGQGPEFLTYFQNEAQLEKSRLLSDRFSAERPKGSFSTLEIQRTEQGDSAMYLCASTPTGGYGYTFGSGTRLTVV.